A single T cell receptor beta chain is shown here with its context. This clone has only a few counts. This receptor's antigen is unknown. No much larger clonotype is one base removed from it; base qualities were not supplied. For sequencing of the TCRbeta CDR3 region, genomic DNA was extracted from the sorted cells. The immunoSEQ Assay was used to sequence the TCRbeta CDR3 regions. TCRdb retrieved this table from immuneACCESS and kept in-frame rearrangements only. Not all clones are present; in checked studies, unresolved V genes account for under half, and no reason is known for the remainder. This sample is represented by tens of thousands of clones; more than 75% of them were singletons. Of the sample, roughly 2.3% is held by the ten largest clones. Patients with a history of autoimmune disease or receiving systemic immunosuppression were excluded from the trial. Peripheral blood for TCR sequencing was collected from all dose cohorts at baseline, on cycle 4 day 1, and on cycle 7 day 1. The samples were taken from a phase I, first-in-human, multicenter, open-label dose-escalation trial of ivuxolimab. Adults with locally advanced or metastatic melanoma, renal cell carcinoma, hepatocellular carcinoma or head and neck squamous cell carcinoma were enrolled in the trial. Before TCR sequencing, CD4+ T cells and CD8+ T cells were sorted from peripheral blood as separate populations.

The sample belongs to a study of OX40 agonist ivuxolimab in advanced cancers. Regarding the complete study: The costimulatory receptor OX40 (CD134) was targeted by ivuxolimab, a fully human IgG2 agonistic monoclonal antibody. Intravenous ivuxolimab was administered to patients every 2 weeks at six dose levels: 0.01, 0.1, 0.3, 1.5, 3 and 10 mg/kg. Of the roughly 54 patients in dose escalation, about 19 had hepatocellular carcinoma, around 15 had melanoma, 9 had renal cell carcinoma and 9 had head and neck cancer. The dose-escalation cohort was about 83% male with a mean age of about 65 years, ranging from roughly 20 to 80. Patients were allowed to have had prior anti-PD-1, anti-PD-L1 or anti-CTLA-4 therapy, and 30% to 50% of the dose-escalation patients had previously received checkpoint inhibitors. Partial responses occurred in three dose-escalation patients: two with cutaneous melanoma and one with hepatocellular carcinoma. The point of sequencing TCRbeta in the periphery was to test whether ivuxolimab changed TCR sequence diversity and drove clonal T-cell expansion. The monotherapy dose-escalation portion (N = 52 patients) of the phase I ivuxolimab trial is reported in the paper. Broader findings and caveats from the paper: Low levels of normalized T-cell clonal expansion were also seen in some nonresponding patients. Which antigens the clonally expanded peripheral T cells were specific for was not determined. At doses of 0.1 to 3.0 mg/kg, clonal expansion of both CD4+ and CD8+ blood T cells was observed from baseline to week 6. In the 0.1-3.0 mg/kg groups, partial responders were among the patients with the lowest normalized peripheral clonal expansion, particularly in CD8+ T cells. On average, CD8+ T cells showed more expanded clones than CD4+ T cells after ivuxolimab.

A distance of 13 bases separates the germline ends of V and J, which lose 6 bases and 4 bases respectively. CDR1 and CDR2 were assigned from the germline V gene as MDHEN and SYDVKM. CDR3 length: 14 amino acids, cysteine to phenylalanine. CDR3 DNA only is kept here, 42 bases in frame from base 1. The specimen comprised CD4+ or CD8+ T cells sorted from blood, sampled in a trial of the OX40 agonist ivuxolimab. Recombination connected TRBV28 to TRBJ1-5; matching of 6 bases hints at TRBD1 as the D gene. This clonotype was sampled from an adult with an advanced solid tumor such as melanoma, head and neck, liver or kidney cancer. CDR3 reads: CASSPPGTNQPQHF. The base sequence is TGTGCCAGCAGCCCCCCAGGGACAAATCAGCCCCAGCATTTT.